The 23 T cell receptor beta chains listed next were all sequenced from one sample in a study of early T cells in non-severe SARS-CoV-2 infection. TCRdb called the 5' RACE reads again in MiXCR, with one record for every CDR3 protein. The data contain about 46,000 distinct CDR3 sequences, roughly 5.7% of them singletons. This specimen was whole blood, taken at baseline. All receptors come from an adult who was a healthcare worker with PCR-confirmed SARS-CoV-2 infection or an uninfected control (not recorded which).

This clonotype was detected many times. This rearrangement joins TRBV20-1 to TRBJ2-7; no reliable D call. The CDR3 length is 17 residues. V shed 2 bases and J shed 4 bases, with 24 bases lying between them. In germline, CDR1 is DFQATT, CDR2 SNEGSKA (reference sequence). In DNA form, the CDR3 reads TGCAGTGCTAGACCTCGATTATCGATTCAGACGGCTTACGAGCAGTACTTC. As protein: CSARPRLSIQTAYEQYF.

The table lists this clonotype with many counts. The genes are TRBV29-1 and TRBJ2-5; D possibly corresponds to TRBD2 (5 bases). V lost 2 bases to trimming and J lost 5 bases, with 6 bases between them. The CDR3 runs 11 residues. CDR1 and CDR2 (germline): SQVTM, ANQGSEA. CDR3 in DNA: TGCAGCGTTGAAACGGGGGAGACCCAGTACTTC. This gives the protein CSVETGETQYF. Drawing the rest from reference TRBV29-1 and TRBJ2-5, the complete variable domain is SAVISQKPSRDICQRGTSLTIQCQVDSQVTMMFWYRQQPGQSLTLIATANQGSEATYESGFVIDKFPISRPNLTFSTLTVSNMSPEDSSIYLCSVETGETQYFGPGTRLLVL.

Many counts were recorded for this clonotype. This chain links TRBV21-1 with TRBJ2-7; TRBD1 was called by the table and not checked on the DNA. TRBV21-1 is designated a pseudogene. The length of the CDR3 is 17 residues. The CDR3 DNA is TGTGCCAGCAGCCTGGGACAGACAAACTTGAAACGCAGGGAGCAGTACTTC. Its translation: CASSLGQTNLKRREQYF.

This clonotype is categorized as medium-sized. The chain employs TRBV20-1 and TRBJ2-1; the D is unclear. This CDR3 is built from 13 residues. V dropped 6 bases and J dropped 10 bases, with 19 bases sitting between them. Germline V CDR1 and CDR2: DFQATT, SNEGSKA (reference sequence). CDR3 in DNA: TGCAGTGCCAATAAAGGCCGGGTCGACGAGCAGTTCTTC. Its protein product is CSANKGRVDEQFF.

This clonotype showed up many times. The chain employs TRBV6-1 and TRBJ2-6, with D unresolved. This CDR3 region has 17 residues. The germline V and J ends were trimmed by 7 bases and 0 bases, with 16 bases remaining between them. The germline CDR1 and CDR2 sequences are MNHNS and SASEGT. The CDR3 DNA follows: TGTGCCAGCAAGCGAACGGTTTTAAGCTCTGGGGCCAACGTCCTGACTTTC. Translating it yields CASKRTVLSSGANVLTF.

This clonotype has ten or more counts. The V call is TRBV10-3, the J call TRBJ1-6; the D is unclear. Germline values: CDR1 ENHRY, CDR2 SYGVKD. With 0 bases removed from V and 9 bases from J, the gap between germline ends came to 6 bases. The CDR3 totals 13 residues. CDR3 sequence reads: CAISESIRSPLHF. CDR3 nucleotides: TGTGCCATCAGTGAGTCGATCCGTTCACCCCTCCACTTT.

This clonotype has ten or more counts. This chain uses TRBV27 with TRBJ1-1; D possibly corresponds to TRBD1 (6 bases). The CDR3 contains 13 residues. Trimming left V 4 bases short and J 5 bases short, with 11 bases between. The germline V gene encodes CDR1 MNHEY and CDR2 SMNVEV (reference sequence). The CDR3 nucleotides read TGTGCCAGCAGTTCGGGGGCAAGTACTGAAGCTTTCTTT. It encodes CASSSGASTEAFF.

The rearrangement uses TRBV30 and TRBJ1-1, with 7 bases identical to TRBD1. V shed 4 bases and J 1 base; nucleotides not matched to a gene: 6. Looked up from germline, CDR1 is GTSNPN and CDR2 is SVGIG (reference sequence). CDR3 length equals 14 residues. The CDR3 nucleotides read TGTGCCTGGACGCGGGGACAGCCGAACACTGAAGCTTTCTTT. Translating it yields CAWTRGQPNTEAFF.

This clonotype was detected many times. The chain uses TRBV29-1 and TRBJ2-1; D not resolved. The V and J ends lost 5 bases and 3 bases respectively, with 11 bases between them. The CDR3 is 13 amino acids. Germline V gene lookup returns CDR1 SQVTM and CDR2 ANQGSEA. The CDR3 bases are TGCAGCGTTCTGCGTCCCAGCTACAATGAGCAGTTCTTC. It yields the protein CSVLRPSYNEQFF.

This clonotype was seen at least ten times. DNA for the CDR3: TGCAGCGTTGAAGTCCAGCTATACAATGAGCAGTTCTTC. The encoded protein is CSVEVQLYNEQFF. V is TRBV29-1 and J is TRBJ2-1; D remains ambiguous. CDR1 SQVTM and CDR2 ANQGSEA come from the germline V gene. Trimming removed 1 base from V and 4 bases from J, with 8 bases in between. The CDR3 is 13 residues long.

At least ten counts were recorded for this clonotype. The V call is TRBV29-1, the J call TRBJ2-5, with 7 bases matching TRBD1. Trimming took 2 bases from V and 3 from J; bases not matched to a gene: 6. This CDR3 region has 14 residues. CDR1 and CDR2 (germline): SQVTM, ANQGSEA. CDR3 region: CSVELRDREETQYF. CDR3 sequence (DNA): TGCAGCGTTGAACTCCGGGACAGAGAAGAGACCCAGTACTTC.

There are many counts of this clonotype. V is TRBV4-1 and J is TRBJ2-3; 7 bases agree with TRBD2. The ends lost 4 bases at V and 6 bases at J; junction bases unmatched: 16. The CDR3 extends over 17 amino acids. Germline CDR1 is MGHRA and CDR2 is YSYEKL. The CDR3 loop is CASSRLGLVLLGDTQYF. The CDR3 DNA follows: TGCGCCAGCAGCCGGTTAGGACTAGTTTTGTTAGGCGATACGCAGTATTTT.

This clonotype was seen only a few times. The rearrangement joins TRBV28 to TRBJ2-5; D uncertain. This CDR3 has 13 amino acids. V was trimmed by 6 bases and J by 7 bases, leaving 15 bases between them. Germline V lookup: CDR1 MDHEN, CDR2 SYDVKM. The CDR3 DNA follows: TGTGCCAGCAGGACCCCGGGCCCGGGGACCCAGTACTTC. It codes for CASRTPGPGTQYF.

This clonotype appeared many times. The chain links TRBV20-1 to TRBJ1-6; D is unresolved. This CDR3 is built from 15 residues. Per germline, CDR1 DFQATT and CDR2 SNEGSKA (reference sequence). V shed 0 bases and J shed 3 bases, with 9 bases lying between them. The CDR3 reads CSARDNDGYNSPLHF. The DNA for the CDR3 is TGCAGTGCTAGAGATAACGACGGCTATAATTCACCCCTCCACTTT.

This clonotype appeared many times. The chain is built from TRBV30 and TRBJ1-1; D gene ambiguous. The CDR3 extends over 13 amino acids. With 0 bases removed from V and 1 base from J, the gap between germline ends came to 6 bases. Germline CDR1 is GTSNPN and CDR2 is SVGIG (reference sequence). CDR3 protein: CAWSVWGNTEAFF. The CDR3 bases are TGTGCCTGGAGTGTCTGGGGGAACACTGAAGCTTTCTTT.

This clonotype was seen more than once but under ten times. The rearrangement uses TRBV12-3 or TRBV12-4 and TRBJ1-1; 8 bases map to TRBD1. The CDR3 length is 15 residues. Trimming took 3 bases from V and 2 from J; bases not matched to a gene: 5. The CDR3 DNA is TGTGCCAGCAGTTTCGAAGGGACAGGAAACACTGAAGCTTTCTTT. Its translation is CASSFEGTGNTEAFF.

This clonotype was observed at least ten times. J is TRBJ2-5 and V is TRBV29-1; D might be TRBD1 or TRBD2, each matching 5 bases. Germline-derived CDR1 and CDR2 are SQVTM and ANQGSEA. V gave up 6 bases and J gave up 4 bases, with 15 bases separating them. CDR3 size: 13 residues. CDR3 residues: CSVPGTPAETQYF. The CDR3 coding sequence is TGCAGCGTCCCGGGGACCCCCGCAGAGACCCAGTACTTC.

There are many counts of this clonotype. CDR3 sequence: CGIRTSGFYEQYF. The CDR3 DNA reads TGCGGCATCCGGACTAGCGGGTTCTACGAGCAGTACTTC. The J gene is TRBJ2-7, the V gene TRBV20-1; TRBD2 matches 11 bases. The V gene's germline CDR1 is DFQATT and CDR2 SNEGSKA (reference sequence). This CDR3 is built from 13 residues.

This clonotype was seen ten or more times. The rearrangement joins TRBV29-1 to TRBJ1-1, with 7 bases lining up with TRBD1. This CDR3 spans 13 amino acids. The V segment lost 7 bases and the J segment 5 bases; nucleotides outside the gene matches: 10. Germline CDR1 reads SQVTM; CDR2 reads ANQGSEA. CDR3 DNA: TGCAGCGCCAGACAGCAGGGGGATACTGAAGCTTTCTTT. This encodes CSARQQGDTEAFF. The whole variable domain, filled in from reference TRBV29-1 and TRBJ1-1, reads SAVISQKPSRDICQRGTSLTIQCQVDSQVTMMFWYRQQPGQSLTLIATANQGSEATYESGFVIDKFPISRPNLTFSTLTVSNMSPEDSSIYLCSARQQGDTEAFFGQGTRLTVV.

The V call is TRBV11-1, the J call TRBJ2-3; D is tentatively TRBD1 or TRBD2 (5 bases each). Per the germline V gene, CDR1 is SGHAT and CDR2 is FQDESV (reference sequence). There are 15 residues in the CDR3. V was trimmed by 1 base and J by 1 base, leaving 9 bases between them. The CDR3 loop is CASSLDRGGTDTQYF. For the CDR3, the DNA is TGTGCCAGCAGCTTAGACCGAGGGGGCACAGATACGCAGTATTTT.

The rearrangement links TRBV20-1 to TRBJ2-3, with TRBD2 identical over 8 bases. Trimming cost V 5 bases and J 2 bases; bases outside gene matches: 9. Germline CDR1 reads DFQATT; CDR2 reads SNEGSKA (reference sequence). The CDR3 has 15 amino acids. CDR3 sequence: CSAGASGQPTDTQYF. The CDR3 DNA is TGCAGTGCTGGGGCTAGCGGGCAGCCCACAGATACGCAGTATTTT.

The table lists this clonotype with many counts. This chain uses TRBV27 with TRBJ2-5; either TRBD1 or TRBD2 may supply D (6 bases each). V lost 5 bases, J lost 4 bases, and 17 bases lay in between. There are 15 residues in the CDR3. Germline V CDR1 and CDR2: MNHEY, SMNVEV (reference sequence). The CDR3 here is CASSPGGRIGETQYF. CDR3 nucleotides: TGTGCCAGCAGTCCTGGGGGGCGCATAGGAGAGACCCAGTACTTC.

As concerns this clonotype: Germline is not matched at one junction end, which may reflect a read error. The rearrangement joins TRBV5-4 to TRBJ2-6; D is possibly TRBD1 (6 bases). CDR1 SGHNT and CDR2 YYREEE come from the germline V gene (reference sequence). CDR3 length equals 15 residues. For the CDR3, the DNA is TGTGCCAGCAACTTGGGACACTCTGGGGCCAACGTCCTGACTTTC. Encoded protein: CASNLGHSGANVLTF.